Below, 2 T cell receptor beta chains from the same sample are listed, as sequenced in a study of regulatory T cells in long-lasting Graves disease. Researchers made TCR beta libraries by using iRepertoire HTBI primers and running Arm-PCR on CDR3 regions. TCRdb re-analysed the multiplex PCR reads in MiXCR, keeping a single row per CDR3 protein. The sample yields a few hundred thousand distinct CDR3 sequences, roughly a fifth seen once. This sample's time point: persistent/refractory GD, antithyroid drugs over 5 years with positive TRAb. TCR sequences were obtained from RNA taken from PBMCs. Sequenced here: peripheral blood mononuclear cells (PBMCs), sampled when the disease was refractory, from a patient treated with antithyroid drugs. These receptors came from a female donor with Graves disease.

This clonotype appeared a few times. The chain links TRBV15 to TRBJ2-2; D perhaps matches TRBD1 (5 bases). CDR1 is LNHNV and CDR2 is YYDKDF in the germline V gene (reference sequence). The length of the CDR3 is 14 residues. V was clipped by 3 bases and J by 7 bases, with 12 bases between them. This chain's CDR3 is CATSRTVAVGELFF. CDR3 bases: TGTGCCACCAGCAGGACAGTCGCGGTCGGGGAGCTGTTTTTT.

This clonotype was observed a few times. CDR3 DNA: TGTGCCAGCAGTTTAGAACAGAGCTATAGCAATCAGCCCCAGCATTTT. Translated: CASSLEQSYSNQPQHF. The rearrangement joins TRBV28 to TRBJ1-5; D not resolved. Trimming shortened V by 2 bases and J by 0 bases, and 11 bases separated the two germline ends. The CDR3 length is 16 residues. Germline V gene data show CDR1 as MDHEN and CDR2 as SYDVKM.